The 19 T cell receptor beta chains reported below all come from one sample, sequenced in a study of tumor-infiltrating lymphocytes in oesophageal squamous cell carcinoma. TCRdb analysed the reads with MiXCR anew, one entry per CDR3 protein. This sample has 12,000 or so distinct CDR3 sequences; 50% to 60% occur once, and the top ten carry around 53%. Sequencing was done on a sample of blood. All receptors derive from a female donor with esophageal squamous cell carcinoma.

The V call is TRBV14, the J call TRBJ2-4; D is ambiguous. V was pared by 4 bases and J by 13 bases, with 20 bases between. The length of the CDR3 is 14 residues. Germline assignment: CDR1 SGHDN and CDR2 FVKESK. CDR3: CASSPGLRLSEQYF. Here the CDR3 DNA reads TGTGCCAGCAGCCCTGGTTTGAGACTCTCTGAGCAGTACTTC.

The CDR3 region is CAISVNLGADLSGTQYF. Written as DNA, the CDR3 is TGTGCCATCAGTGTCAATCTAGGGGCCGATCTTTCGGGTACGCAGTATTTT. The V call is TRBV10-3, the J call TRBJ2-3; TRBD1 might be the D (5 bases). Trimming left V 4 bases short and J 8 bases short, with 25 bases between. The CDR3 extends over 17 amino acids. CDR1 and CDR2 (germline): ENHRY, SYGVKD.

J is TRBJ1-5 and V is TRBV28; no reliable D call. The CDR3 contains 16 residues. Per germline, CDR1 MDHEN and CDR2 SYDVKM. Trimming cost V 6 bases and J 7 bases, with 22 bases left between them. CDR3 nucleotide sequence: TGTGCCAGCAGCCCAGGATGGACCGGGGTCAGGCAGCCCCAGCATTTT. The encoded protein is CASSPGWTGVRQPQHF.

This chain links TRBV12-3 or TRBV12-4 with TRBJ2-3; D gene uncertain. The J call may be faulty, since TRBJ2-7 better matches the DNA end. This CDR3 is built from 14 residues. The CDR3 DNA is TGTGCCAGCAGTTTCCTAGTGGTGCGGAACGAGCAGTACTTC. Protein product: CASSFLVVRNEQYF.

This chain joins TRBV7-2 and TRBJ2-7, with TRBD2 matching over 11 bases. The J call is doubtful: the DNA matches TRBJ2-1 better. This CDR3 contains 16 residues. Germline assignment: CDR1 SGHTA and CDR2 FQGNSA. The CDR3 here is CASSQGTSGTYNEQFF. CDR3 DNA sequence: TGTGCCAGCAGCCAAGGGACTAGCGGAACGTACAATGAGCAGTTCTTC.

The V gene is TRBV7-9, the J gene TRBJ2-1; TRBD2 agrees at 7 bases. The CDR3 has 15 residues. The V gene's germline CDR1 is SEHNR and CDR2 FQNEAQ (reference sequence). V was clipped by 7 bases and J by 4 bases; unmatched bases: 10. DNA for the CDR3: TGTGCCAGCACCCTCCATGCTAGCGGTTACAATGAGCAGTTCTTC. This gives the protein CASTLHASGYNEQFF.

This chain connects TRBV11-3 to TRBJ2-5; no clear D gene. The J call may be incorrect, as the DNA end agrees better with TRBJ2-1. The CDR3 runs 16 residues. Germline assignment: CDR1 SGHNT and CDR2 YENEEA. CDR3 nucleotide sequence: TGTGCCAGCAGCTTAGACGGCAGAACCTATTACAATGAGCAGTTCTTC. The encoded protein is CASSLDGRTYYNEQFF.

V gene TRBV6-5 combines with J gene TRBJ2-5; 7 bases fit TRBD2. The last part of the DNA fits TRBJ2-1 better; the J call may be wrong. The CDR3 extends over 14 amino acids. The germline V gene encodes CDR1 MNHEY and CDR2 SVGAGI. CDR3 in DNA: TGTGCCAGCAGTGTTGGACTAGTTAGCGTTGAGCAGTTCTTC. Encoded protein: CASSVGLVSVEQFF.

The sample holds a few counts of this clonotype. The CDR3 carries no conserved terminal phenylalanine or tryptophan, so it likely arises from a read error. Because the CDR3's place on the DNA is in doubt, the DNA is left out and the CDR3 is given as listed by TCRdb. The chain recombines TRBV4-2 with TRBJ2-1. Per germline, CDR1 LGHNA and CDR2 YNFKEQ. The CDR3 is 8 residues long, ends included. The CDR3 sequence: CASSQENA.

The chain combines TRBV20-1 with TRBJ2-6; D perhaps matches TRBD2 (5 bases). CDR1 is DFQATT, CDR2 SNEGSKA, per germline (reference sequence). The CDR3 loop spans 18 amino acids. Between the trimmed V and J ends, which lost 6 bases and 0 bases, there was a span of 21 bases. CDR3 sequence: CSADIGRGIPSGANVLTF. The DNA for the CDR3 is TGCAGTGCCGATATTGGACGGGGTATTCCCTCTGGGGCCAACGTCCTGACTTTC.

In its sample, this clonotype is medium-sized. V gene TRBV6-1 combines with J gene TRBJ1-1, with D possibly TRBD1 on 6 matching bases. CDR3 size: 13 residues. The ends were cut back, 7 bases at V and 6 bases at J, with 15 bases in the middle. The germline CDR1 and CDR2 sequences are MNHNS and SASEGT. DNA for the CDR3: TGTGCCAGCAAACGGGGGCGAGGGGCTGAAGCTTTCTTT. It yields the protein CASKRGRGAEAFF.

The chain has TRBV6-1 and TRBJ2-5; D gene uncertain. Per germline, CDR1 MNHNS and CDR2 SASEGT. Deletions cut 7 bases from V and 11 bases from J, with 20 bases between. The CDR3 loop spans 13 amino acids. The CDR3 reads CASTPYTYNEQYF. CDR3 nucleotide sequence: TGTGCCAGCACCCCTTATACCTACAATGAGCAGTACTTC.

The chain joins TRBV12-3 or TRBV12-4 to TRBJ2-1, with no clear D. This CDR3 is built from 14 residues. V was clipped by 4 bases and J by 0 bases, with 7 bases between them. This chain's CDR3 is CASSYVSSYNEQFF. The DNA for the CDR3 is TGTGCCAGCAGTTACGTCAGCTCCTACAATGAGCAGTTCTTC.

V usage is TRBV7-8 and J usage is TRBJ1-4, with D hard to call. This CDR3 region has 16 residues. Germline V gene data show CDR1 as SGHVS and CDR2 as FQNEAQ. Between the trimmed V and J ends, which lost 5 bases and 4 bases, there was a span of 17 bases. CDR3 in amino acids: CASSPPRFGINEKLFF. CDR3 nucleotides: TGTGCCAGCAGCCCGCCTCGTTTCGGGATTAATGAAAAACTGTTTTTT.

This clonotype has just a few counts. V and J are TRBV19 and TRBJ2-3, with 8 bases aligning to TRBD1. V was pared by 3 bases and J by 5 bases, with 10 bases of the junction left unmatched. The CDR3 length is 16 residues. Germline V gene sequence: CDR1 LNHDA, CDR2 SQIVND (reference sequence). CDR3 bases: TGTGCCAGTAGTATCTTTCTCAGGGGGCTTGAAGATACGCAGTATTTT. As protein: CASSIFLRGLEDTQYF. Based on the CDR3 plus reference TRBV19 and TRBJ2-3, the full variable domain is DGGITQSPKYLFRKEGQNVTLSCEQNLNHDAMYWYRQDPGQGLRLIYYSQIVNDFQKGDIAEGYSVSREKKESFPLTVTSAQKNPTAFYLCASSIFLRGLEDTQYFGPGTRLTVL.

This chain uses TRBV7-6 with TRBJ1-1; 8 bases fit TRBD1. TRBJ2-2 matches the DNA end more closely, so the J call is doubtful. The CDR3 covers 16 residues. Germline V CDR1 and CDR2: SGHVS, FNYEAQ. The CDR3 region has the DNA TGTGCCAGCAGCTTAGCCAGGGGGCCAAACACCGGGGAGCTGTTTTTT. Protein product: CASSLARGPNTGELFF.

The genes are TRBV7-8 and TRBJ2-3, with D possibly TRBD1 on 5 matching bases. The DNA matches TRBJ1-1 better at its end, which makes the J call doubtful. Germline V gene sequence: CDR1 SGHVS, CDR2 FQNEAQ. The CDR3 totals 14 residues. The DNA of the CDR3 is TGTGCCAGCAGCTTAGCTGTGACAGCCGCTGAAGCTTTCTTT. The encoded protein is CASSLAVTAAEAFF.

As regards this clonotype: Lacking the conserved final phenylalanine or tryptophan, this CDR3 likely reflects a read error. Because the CDR3's place on the DNA is in doubt, the DNA is left out and the CDR3 is given as listed by TCRdb. The chain is built from TRBV7-2 and TRBJ1-1; the table's D call, TRBD1, has no DNA check behind it. Per the germline V gene, CDR1 is SGHTA and CDR2 is FQGNSA. The CDR3 comprises 17 residues, both ends counted. CDR3 sequence: CASSQSDSSPTSSTSAP.

At least ten counts were recorded for this clonotype. The J gene is TRBJ1-2, the V gene TRBV28; D may be TRBD1 (6 bases). V shed 9 bases and J shed 2 bases, with 16 bases lying between them. Germline V lookup: CDR1 MDHEN, CDR2 SYDVKM. There are 14 residues in the CDR3. The DNA of the CDR3 is TGTGCCAGTAGGGGGACCCAAACCAACTATGGCTACACCTTC. Amino acid sequence: CASRGTQTNYGYTF.